This T cell receptor (beta chain) was observed in a study of response to subunit inactivated influenza vaccine. TCRdb re-derived calls from the RT-PCR reads in MiXCR, one entry per CDR3 protein. The sample includes under 850,000 distinct CDR3 sequences, around a sixth of them seen just once. Trimming removed 5 bases from V and 6 bases from J, with 4 bases in between. The CDR3 covers 10 residues. Germline CDR1 reads DFQATT; CDR2 reads SNEGSKA (reference sequence). This clonotype was detected a few times. The sequence was obtained from a middle-aged man who received an inactivated influenza vaccine. This chain joins TRBV20-1 and TRBJ1-4, with no clear D. Sequenced here: PBMCs from blood, sampled less than 6 days after vaccination. This chain's CDR3 is CSAGYEKLFF. The CDR3 DNA follows: TGCAGTGCTGGTTATGAAAAACTGTTTTTT.